This TCR beta chain was obtained from a study of blood T cell repertoires in COVID-19. Overall study: The origin of the acute and convalescent COVID-19 samples was the United States, Italy and Spain. Sample material is recorded as cDNA or gDNA derived from T cells, B-cell-depleted T cells, or PBMCs.

Original processing methods: Estimates of nucleated cell counts were drawn from the amplification of reference gene primers. Repertoires were generated with immunoSEQ multiplex PCR, while TCRdb's copy carries only in-frame clones and drops some. The V and J calls and clone size were taken over from that table, and D and trimming were inferred from the DNA. The sample contains roughly 180,000 clones, about 85% of which appear only once. Seattle's cohort entered during active infection and was followed longitudinally. There are 12 residues in the CDR3. Deletions cut 2 bases from V and 7 bases from J, with 7 bases between. CDR1 is SGHDT, CDR2 YYEEEE, per germline.

Sequenced input: peripheral blood. This receptor was identified in a woman between 45 and 65 years old with COVID-19, enrolled during active disease. The chain combines TRBV5-6 with TRBJ1-5; D is undetermined. The CDR3 region is CASSFLLQPQHF. In DNA, the CDR3 is TGTGCCAGCAGCTTCCTTTTACAGCCCCAGCATTTT.